The clone carrying this T cell receptor beta chain was seen a few times. Its antigen is still unknown. The same CDR3 can be traced to other DNA sequences in this sample. This sample was taken from a study of CD8+ T cells in alopecia areata. Across the study: Affected scalp percentage set treated patients' severity scores.

Study-wide results and limits: Mice gave a clearer picture of TCR sharing than patients did, possibly for HLA-related reasons. Numerous clones, expanded in lesions, remained in scalp and blood during tofacitinib.

Sequencing used cDNA as its template, made by extracting RNA and reverse transcribing it. Clones were sequenced by immunoSEQ multiplex PCR, and TCRdb holds only the in-frame ones, with some missing. The sample has 200,000 or so clones, around two fifths seen once; the top ten hold over 2.5%. Treatment given: oral pan-JAK inhibitor, 5-10 mg twice daily. From alopecia areata patients, lesional scalp punch biopsies and peripheral blood were collected. Source: CD4+ T cells sorted from blood, taken around week 36, from a patient treated with tofacitinib. This clonotype was sampled from a human donor with alopecia areata.

CDR3 nucleotide sequence: TGTGCCAGCTCCTTACAGGCCTACGAGCAGTACTTC. This encodes CASSLQAYEQYF. V usage is TRBV28 and J usage is TRBJ2-7; possibly TRBD1 for D (5 bases). Deletions cut 8 bases from V and 2 bases from J, with 10 bases between. This CDR3 spans 12 amino acids. Germline V lookup: CDR1 MDHEN, CDR2 SYDVKM.